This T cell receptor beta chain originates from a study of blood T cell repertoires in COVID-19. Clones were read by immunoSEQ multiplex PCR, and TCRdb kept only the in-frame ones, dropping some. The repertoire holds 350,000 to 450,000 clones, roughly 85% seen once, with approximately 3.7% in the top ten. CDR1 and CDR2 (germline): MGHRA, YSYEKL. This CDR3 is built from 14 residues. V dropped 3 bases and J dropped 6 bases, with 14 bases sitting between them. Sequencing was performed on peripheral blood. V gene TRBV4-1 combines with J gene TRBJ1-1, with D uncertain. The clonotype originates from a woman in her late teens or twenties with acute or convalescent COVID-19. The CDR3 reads CASSQKPTSPEAFF. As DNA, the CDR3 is TGCGCCAGCAGCCAGAAACCCACTTCTCCTGAAGCTTTCTTT.